This T cell receptor beta chain was sequenced in a study of T cell responses to AZD1222 COVID-19 vaccine. The CDR3 runs 21 residues. The V segment lost 3 bases and the J segment 0 bases; nucleotides outside the gene matches: 18. The V gene's germline CDR1 is LGHNA and CDR2 YNFKEQ. This clone has a single count. Produced via immunoSEQ multiplex PCR; TCRdb's table is partial and in-frame only. The sample has 90,000 to 95,000 clones; around nine tenths are singletons. The material was peripheral blood, obtained on day 0 of AZD1222 vaccination. The TCR originated in an adult in good health. This sequence joins TRBV4-2 and TRBJ2-7; 12 bases align to TRBD1. The CDR3 DNA reads TGTGCCAGCAGCCACGACCTGAGGGGGACAGGGGGCCGCTACACCTCCTACGAGCAGTACTTC. Protein: CASSHDLRGTGGRYTSYEQYF.